These T cell receptor beta chains were read from a single sample in a study of a mutant IDH1 vaccine in newly diagnosed glioma. TCRdb's table, derived via immunoSEQ multiplex PCR, lists solely in-frame clones and lacks some. Of approximately 80,000 clones listed, 91% are singletons. For these TCRs, the target antigens are not known. Specimen: PBMCs, collected from a glioma patient whose treatment included an IDH1 peptide vaccine. These receptor sequences come from a woman between 45 and 65 years old with glioma. CDR3s include the opening cysteine and the closing phenylalanine or tryptophan. The D gene is left open where the match is weak. The size of a clone is reported for some rows only, either as once, few or many, or as a class for expanded clones.

D,V,J,size,DNA,CDR3
-,TRBV18,TRBJ2-7,few,TGTGCCAGCTCATCGGGACAACTTTACGAGCAGTACTTC,CASSSGQLYEQYF
-,TRBV6-1,TRBJ1-5,-,TGTGCCAGCAGTTCACAGGTTATGAGCAATCAGCCCCAGCATTTT,CASSSQVMSNQPQHF
TRBD2,TRBV10-3,TRBJ2-7,-,TGTGCCATCAGTGGCGGGGGGGGACCCTACGAGCAGTACTTC,CAISGGGGPYEQYF
-,TRBV7-9,TRBJ2-4,-,TGTGCCAGCAGCTTAGAGGTCACTACCAAAAACATTCAGTACTTC,CASSLEVTTKNIQYF
TRBD2,TRBV9,TRBJ2-1,-,TGTGCCAGCAGTATCGGGACTAGCTTATCCTACAATGAGCAGTTCTTC,CASSIGTSLSYNEQFF
-,TRBV6-5,TRBJ1-2,-,TGTGCCAGCAGACCCGACGGACTCTATGGCTACACCTTC,CASRPDGLYGYTF
-,TRBV2,TRBJ2-7,-,TGTGCCAGCAGTTCCCGCTACGAGCAGTACTTC,CASSSRYEQYF
-,TRBV12-5,TRBJ2-2,once,TGTGCTAGTGGTTTGTTTCCAGGGACCGGGGAGCTGTTTTTT,CASGLFPGTGELFF
-,TRBV7-8,TRBJ1-4,once,TGTGCCAGCAGCTCCAACGCGGCCACAACTAATGAAAAACTGTTTTTT,CASSSNAATTNEKLFF
TRBD1,TRBV28,TRBJ1-2,-,TGTGCCAGCAGTTCGGACAGGGGGGATGGCTACACCTTC,CASSSDRGDGYTF
TRBD1,TRBV30,TRBJ1-1,-,TGTGCCTGGAGTGCGTATACGGGACAGGGTGAACGTTGGATGAACACTGAAGCTTTCTTT,CAWSAYTGQGERWMNTEAFF
-,TRBV5-1,TRBJ2-7,-,TGCGCCAGCAGCTTGGACCCGAGCTCCTACGAGCAGTACTTC,CASSLDPSSYEQYF
-,TRBV6-5,TRBJ1-1,-,TGTGCCAGCAGGGTGGGACGTATGAACACTGAAGCTTTCTTT,CASRVGRMNTEAFF
-,TRBV19,TRBJ2-1,once,TGTGCCAGTAGTATACCCTTCAGCTCCTACAATGAGCAGTTCTTC,CASSIPFSSYNEQFF
-,TRBV18,TRBJ2-7,-,TGTGCCAGCTCACCAACCTGGAGGCTAGAACAAGAGCAGTACTTC,CASSPTWRLEQEQYF
-,TRBV7-9,TRBJ1-4,-,TGTGCCAGCAGCTTAGCGGGGGGGTCTGGCGAAAAACTGTTTTTT,CASSLAGGSGEKLFF
-,TRBV18,TRBJ1-2,-,TGTGCCAGCTCACCGGGACGCGTAGTGGACTATGGCTACACCTTC,CASSPGRVVDYGYTF
-,TRBV5-3,TRBJ1-4,-,TGTGCCAGAAGCTTGGCTTTTTCAACTAATGAAAAACTGTTTTTT,CARSLAFSTNEKLFF
-,TRBV27,TRBJ2-7,-,TGTGCCAGCAGTCCTTACGGCGGAATGACCTACGAGCAGTACTTC,CASSPYGGMTYEQYF
-,TRBV6-5,TRBJ1-1,-,TGTGCCAGCAGTCAGACAGGGAACACTGAAGCTTTCTTT,CASSQTGNTEAFF
TRBD1,TRBV12-5,TRBJ2-7,-,TGTGCTAGTGGTTTGGCTGAGGTGTCCTCTTACAGGGGCGGCGAGCAGTACTTC,CASGLAEVSSYRGGEQYF
-,TRBV29-1,TRBJ2-2,-,TGCAGCGTTTTTGGCGGACTGAACACCGGGGAGCTGTTTTTT,CSVFGGLNTGELFF
-,TRBV7-2,TRBJ2-1,few,TGTGCCAGCAGCTTAGATTTCTACAATGAGCAGTTCTTC,CASSLDFYNEQFF
TRBD2,TRBV27,TRBJ2-3,-,TGTGCCAGCAGTTTATTTGTAGCGGGAGGGCCAAGTGACACAGATACGCAGTATTTT,CASSLFVAGGPSDTDTQYF
-,TRBV28,TRBJ1-4,-,TGTGCCAGCGGAGGGGGGGGTGCAACTAATGAAAAACTGTTTTTT,CASGGGGATNEKLFF
-,TRBV19,TRBJ1-6,-,TGTGCCAGTAGTAGCTCCCGGGACACAAATTCACCCCTCCACTTT,CASSSSRDTNSPLHF